This TCR beta chain was recorded in a study of cytomegalovirus exposure and HLA in healthy donors. Findings of the study overall: Earlier analysis yielded a pattern in which most TCR beta V segments were productive about 87% or about 30% of the time.

In the PCR, 60 Vbeta and 13 Jbeta primers were used. Original processing notes: The authors later counted around 80 million unique TCR beta chains, 8.5 million to 13 million of them shared. Clones were sequenced by immunoSEQ multiplex PCR, and TCRdb holds only the in-frame ones, with some missing. V and J calls plus clone size are reproduced from that table; the DNA served to infer D and trimming. This sample yields roughly 230,000 clones, of which over 90% are seen a single time; about 1.7% belongs to the top ten. Concerning this clone itself: Its cognate antigen is unknown.

Sequencing was performed on PBMCs. This receptor was taken from a girl aged 2 to 9 in good health and CMV-seronegative.

DNA of the CDR3: TGTGCCAGCAGTGGCGGGGGACACAACTACGAGCAGTACTTC. This gives the protein CASSGGGHNYEQYF. J is TRBJ2-7 and V is TRBV25-1; tentatively, D is TRBD2 (7 bases). Germline loops: CDR1 MGHDK, CDR2 SYGVNS. The CDR3 extends over 14 amino acids. Trimming took 4 bases from V and 3 from J, leaving 13 bases between them.